This record concerns one T cell receptor beta chain sequence. Authors' analysis steps: By means of reference gene primer amplification, nucleated cell counts were estimated. This table comes from immunoSEQ multiplex PCR, and its TCRdb copy is limited to in-frame clones, with some not included. The V and J calls and clone size were taken over from that table, and D and trimming were inferred from the DNA. The sample consists of 55,000 to 75,000 clones, around 90% of them appearing once. This specimen belongs to a study of blood T cell repertoires in COVID-19. Study context: Material from acute and convalescent COVID-19 was sourced from the United States, Italy and Spain.

V lost 2 bases and J 10 bases, leaving 15 bases between the germline ends. Germline V gene lookup returns CDR1 SNHLY and CDR2 FYNNEI. This CDR3 spans 14 amino acids. The sequencing input was peripheral blood. The source of this sequence is a human donor in a cohort sampled during active COVID-19. The chain recombines TRBV2 with TRBJ1-5, with D possibly TRBD1 on 6 matching bases. The CDR3 region is CASSERGGGGPQHF. In DNA, the CDR3 is TGTGCCAGCAGTGAAAGAGGGGGGGGTGGTCCCCAGCATTTT.